The source of this T cell receptor beta chain is a study of T cell changes during pregnancy in multiple sclerosis. The CDR3 sequence is 17 residues long. The V gene's germline CDR1 is LNHDA and CDR2 SQIVND (reference sequence). The junction had 13 bases not matched to a gene; V was cut back by 3 bases and J by 4 bases. Clones were read by immunoSEQ multiplex PCR, and TCRdb kept only the in-frame ones, dropping some. Of approximately 60,000 clones listed, roughly 90% are singletons. This clonotype was sampled from a female donor with multiple sclerosis, enrolled in a pregnancy study. The chain links TRBV19 to TRBJ2-3, with 7 bases identical to TRBD1. The source was peripheral blood, collected before pregnancy. In DNA form, the CDR3 reads TGTGCCAGTAGTATTGGCAAAGGACAGGCTTTTGCAGATACGCAGTATTTT. This encodes CASSIGKGQAFADTQYF.